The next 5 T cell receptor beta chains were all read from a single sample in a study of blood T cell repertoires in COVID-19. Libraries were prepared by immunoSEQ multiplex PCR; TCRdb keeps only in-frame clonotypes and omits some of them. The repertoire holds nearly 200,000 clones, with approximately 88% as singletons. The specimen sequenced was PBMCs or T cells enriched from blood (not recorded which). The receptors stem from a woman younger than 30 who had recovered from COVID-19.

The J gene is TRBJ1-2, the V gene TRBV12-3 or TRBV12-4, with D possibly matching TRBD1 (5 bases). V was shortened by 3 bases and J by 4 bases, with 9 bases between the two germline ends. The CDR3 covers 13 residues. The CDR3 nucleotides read TGTGCCAGCAGTTTGGGGGGGAGCTATGGCTACACCTTC. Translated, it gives CASSLGGSYGYTF.

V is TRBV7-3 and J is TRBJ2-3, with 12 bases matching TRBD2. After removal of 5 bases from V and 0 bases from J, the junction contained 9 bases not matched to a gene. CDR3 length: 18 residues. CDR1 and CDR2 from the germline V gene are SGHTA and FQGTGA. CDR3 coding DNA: TGTGCCAGCAGCCCCGGACTAGCGGGAACACCTAGCACAGATACGCAGTATTTT. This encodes CASSPGLAGTPSTDTQYF.

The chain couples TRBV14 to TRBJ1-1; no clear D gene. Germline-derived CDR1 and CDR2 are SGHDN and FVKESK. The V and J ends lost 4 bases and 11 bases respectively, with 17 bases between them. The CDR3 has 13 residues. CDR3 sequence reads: CASSPNTRLGAFF. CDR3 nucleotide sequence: TGTGCCAGCAGCCCCAATACGAGACTCGGGGCTTTCTTT. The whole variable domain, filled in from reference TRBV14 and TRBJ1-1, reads EAGVTQFPSHSVIEKGQTVTLRCDPISGHDNLYWYRRVMGKEIKFLLHFVKESKQDESGMPNNRFLAERTGGTYSTLKVQPAELEDSGVYFCASSPNTRLGAFFGQGTRLTVV.

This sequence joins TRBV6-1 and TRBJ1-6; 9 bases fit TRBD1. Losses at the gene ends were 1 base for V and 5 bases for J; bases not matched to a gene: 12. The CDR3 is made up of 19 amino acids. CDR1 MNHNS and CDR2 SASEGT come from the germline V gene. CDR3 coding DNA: TGTGCCAGCAGTGAAGGGTCGGGACAGGGCCTTATCAATAATTCACCCCTCCACTTT. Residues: CASSEGSGQGLINNSPLHF.

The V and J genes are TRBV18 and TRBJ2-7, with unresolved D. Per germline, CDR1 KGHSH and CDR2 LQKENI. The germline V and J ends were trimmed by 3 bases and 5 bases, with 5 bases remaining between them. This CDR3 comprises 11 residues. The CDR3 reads CASSPFDEQYF. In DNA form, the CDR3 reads TGTGCCAGCTCACCTTTCGACGAGCAGTACTTC.